Listed below are T cell receptor beta chains from one sample, sequenced in a study of response to subunit inactivated influenza vaccine. One entry per CDR3 protein, called by TCRdb with MiXCR from the RT-PCR reads. The sample consists of 800,000 or so distinct CDR3 sequences, about 20% of them appearing once. The sequenced sample was PBMCs from blood, obtained about 5 days after vaccination. The receptors here all came from a man in his fifties who received an inactivated influenza vaccine. The CDR3 runs from the conserved cysteine through the conserved F or W. The order of the fields is V gene, clone size, J gene, D gene, CDR3 protein, CDR3 DNA. D genes are given only for firm matches. Clone size is given for some rows only: seen once, a few or many times, or a class if the clone is expanded.

TRBV18	.	TRBJ2-1	TRBD2	CASSPRVSGSYNEQFF	TGTGCCAGCTCACCAAGGGTTAGCGGGAGCTACAATGAGCAGTTCTTC
TRBV12-3/TRBV12-4	many	TRBJ2-5	.	CASSLGQPRETQYF	TGTGCCAGCAGCCTTGGACAGCCGAGAGAGACCCAGTACTTC
TRBV12-3/TRBV12-4	.	TRBJ2-7	TRBD2	CASSASGGGFYEQYF	TGTGCCAGCAGTGCCAGCGGGGGGGGCTTCTACGAGCAGTACTTC
TRBV20-1	.	TRBJ1-5	.	CSAWTDRNQPQHF	TGCAGTGCTTGGACAGATCGAAATCAGCCCCAGCATTTT
TRBV27	.	TRBJ2-1	.	CASSLQTPSYNEQFF	TGTGCCAGCAGTTTACAGACTCCCTCCTACAATGAGCAGTTCTTC
TRBV9	few	TRBJ2-7	.	CASSVEGDSYEQYF	TGTGCCAGCAGCGTAGAAGGGGACTCCTACGAGCAGTACTTC
TRBV24-1	.	TRBJ2-3	TRBD2	CATSDLFSGGTDTQYF	TGTGCCACCAGTGATTTGTTTAGCGGGGGGACAGATACGCAGTATTTT
TRBV7-2	.	TRBJ2-1	.	CASSPHGTVGEQFF	TGTGCCAGCAGCCCCCACGGGACGGTCGGCGAGCAGTTCTTC
TRBV7-9	.	TRBJ2-1	TRBD2	CASSFPKSGSSYNEQFF	TGTGCCAGCAGCTTCCCTAAAAGCGGGAGCTCCTACAATGAGCAGTTCTTC
TRBV20-1	few	TRBJ2-3	.	CSASDGLGTDTQYF	TGCAGTGCTAGTGATGGGCTTGGCACAGATACGCAGTATTTT
TRBV12-3/TRBV12-4	few	TRBJ1-5	.	CASSFQGSNQPQHF	TGTGCCAGCAGTTTTCAGGGGAGCAATCAGCCCCAGCATTTT
TRBV28	few	TRBJ2-7	.	CASSGARRFDEQYF	TGTGCCAGCAGCGGGGCACGGCGGTTTGACGAGCAGTACTTC
TRBV5-1	few	TRBJ2-2	.	CASSLGLGANTGELFF	TGCGCCAGCAGCTTGGGGCTCGGGGCGAACACCGGGGAGCTGTTTTTT
TRBV2	few	TRBJ2-3	.	CASSDLAKRTDTQYF	TGTGCCAGCAGTGATTTGGCTAAACGCACAGATACGCAGTATTTT
TRBV12-3/TRBV12-4	.	TRBJ1-1	.	CASTLRQGLNTEAFF	TGTGCCAGCACCCTACGCCAGGGGCTAAACACTGAAGCTTTCTTT
TRBV4-3	.	TRBJ2-7	.	CASSQGFLGTYEQYF	TGCGCCAGCAGCCAAGGTTTCCTGGGGACCTACGAGCAGTACTTC
TRBV7-2	.	TRBJ2-1	TRBD2	CARGERGAALSYNEQFF	TGTGCCAGAGGGGAGCGGGGAGCCGCCTTATCCTACAATGAGCAGTTCTTC
TRBV5-1	few	TRBJ2-2	TRBD2	CASRPTSGRVNTGELFF	TGCGCCAGCAGACCGACTAGCGGGAGAGTTAACACCGGGGAGCTGTTTTTT
TRBV3-1	once	TRBJ2-2	TRBD2	CASSQASGRVDTGELFF	TGTGCCAGCAGCCAAGCCAGCGGGAGGGTCGACACCGGGGAGCTGTTTTTT
TRBV6-5	.	TRBJ2-3	.	CASSLEGGSADTQYF	TGTGCCAGCAGTTTGGAAGGGGGAAGCGCAGATACGCAGTATTTT
TRBV10-2	.	TRBJ1-4	TRBD1	CASKLDREREKLFF	TGCGCCAGCAAACTGGACAGGGAAAGGGAAAAACTGTTTTTT
TRBV29-1	few	TRBJ2-7	TRBD1	CSVGQDSYEQYF	TGCAGCGTGGGACAGGACTCCTACGAGCAGTACTTC
TRBV11-2	.	TRBJ2-7	.	CASSLEITPGLFYEQYF	TGTGCCAGCAGCTTAGAAATAACACCGGGACTCTTCTACGAGCAGTACTTC
TRBV29-1	many	TRBJ2-1	.	CSANEQFF	TGCAGCGCCAATGAGCAGTTCTTC
TRBV5-6	.	TRBJ2-3	.	CASSYQGRRATDTQYF	TGTGCCAGCAGCTACCAGGGAAGGAGGGCCACAGATACGCAGTATTTT
TRBV11-2	.	TRBJ2-3	.	CASSLKGKGTDTQYF	TGTGCCAGCAGCTTAAAGGGAAAGGGAACAGATACGCAGTATTTT
TRBV30	.	TRBJ1-5	.	CAWSVAGVFPQPQHF	TGTGCCTGGAGTGTGGCGGGTGTTTTCCCTCAGCCCCAGCATTTT
TRBV5-1	few	TRBJ2-7	.	CASSFVQKDEQYF	TGCGCCAGCAGCTTCGTCCAAAAGGACGAGCAGTACTTC
TRBV20-1	many	TRBJ2-5	.	CSARDPTLRQETQYF	TGCAGTGCTAGAGATCCCACACTCCGACAAGAGACCCAGTACTTC
TRBV7-9	few	TRBJ2-3	.	CASEHGAQYF	TGTGCCAGTGAGCACGGAGCGCAGTATTTT
TRBV7-2	.	TRBJ2-1	TRBD1	CASSFERQGAAFF	TGTGCCAGCAGCTTCGAGAGACAGGGGGCTGCGTTCTTC
TRBV5-4	.	TRBJ1-4	.	CASSWTAGNSEKLFF	TGTGCCAGCAGTTGGACGGCGGGTAATTCGGAAAAACTGTTTTTT
TRBV7-2	few	TRBJ1-4	.	CASRKGQQNEKLFF	TGTGCCAGCAGGAAAGGACAGCAGAATGAAAAACTGTTTTTT
TRBV30	few	TRBJ2-1	TRBD1	CACAQGVSYNEQFF	TGTGCCTGCGCGCAGGGGGTCTCCTACAATGAGCAGTTCTTC
TRBV27	.	TRBJ2-6	TRBD2	CASSFGPVLAGALLSSGANVLTF	TGTGCCAGCAGTTTTGGCCCCGTACTAGCGGGAGCCCTACTCAGCTCTGGGGCCAACGTCCTGACTTTC
TRBV29-1	few	TRBJ2-7	.	CSVEVDSYEQYF	TGCAGCGTTGAGGTGGATTCCTACGAGCAGTACTTC
TRBV29-1	.	TRBJ2-7	TRBD1	CSVSDPDRVHEQYF	TGCAGCGTTTCCGACCCCGACAGGGTCCACGAGCAGTACTTC
TRBV5-6	few	TRBJ1-1	.	CASSWFGAHEAFF	TGTGCCAGCAGCTGGTTTGGAGCCCATGAAGCTTTCTTT
TRBV6-5	few	TRBJ2-7	TRBD2	CASSSTSGSPTAYEQYF	TGTGCCAGCAGTTCCACTAGCGGGAGTCCAACCGCCTACGAGCAGTACTTC
TRBV11-2	few	TRBJ2-2	TRBD1	CASSSPGAGGFLNTGELFF	TGTGCCAGCAGCTCCCCTGGGGCAGGGGGATTCTTAAACACCGGGGAGCTGTTTTTT
TRBV5-6	many	TRBJ2-7	TRBD1	CASSPWDRDYEQYF	TGTGCCAGCAGCCCGTGGGACAGGGACTACGAGCAGTACTTC
TRBV25-1	.	TRBJ2-7	.	CASSEPASGQYF	TGTGCCAGCAGTGAACCCGCATCTGGGCAGTACTTC
TRBV20-1	few	TRBJ1-1	TRBD1	CSAEGQWGLEAFF	TGCAGTGCTGAGGGACAGTGGGGACTCGAAGCTTTCTTT